This is a list of T cell receptor beta chains from one sample in a study of cytomegalovirus exposure and HLA in healthy donors. Some clones are missing from TCRdb's copy, which holds only in-frame ones; the method was immunoSEQ multiplex PCR. The sample lists 55,000 to 65,000 clones, around 89% seen once, with roughly 1.6% in the top ten. Material for sequencing was PBMCs. The receptors come from a man younger than 40 in good health and CMV-seropositive. The CDR3 runs from the conserved cysteine through the conserved F or W. The order of the fields is V gene, J gene, CDR3 protein.

TRBV11-2,TRBJ2-7,CASSLQRGIYEQYF
TRBV7-8,TRBJ1-2,CASSPRVRAGGYTF
TRBV30,TRBJ2-2,CAWSVRWGLNTGELFF
TRBV7-6,TRBJ2-1,CASSRGVPSEQFF
TRBV27,TRBJ1-5,CASSRQGLTNQPQHF
TRBV7-9,TRBJ1-2,CASSLGQFIDYGYTF
TRBV10-3,TRBJ2-3,CAISVGMVARSTDTQYF
TRBV2,TRBJ1-1,CASTPGGGRGTEAFF
TRBV7-6,TRBJ2-6,CASSLFRGSNSGANVLTF
TRBV27,TRBJ2-2,CASSSPGYPPGELFF
TRBV7-9,TRBJ2-3,CATGASGRTDTQYF
TRBV6-6,TRBJ2-7,CASSYGGSQYF
TRBV7-9,TRBJ1-6,CASSGGQGRAPLHF
TRBV9,TRBJ2-2,CASSLTPALEGGELFF
TRBV14,TRBJ1-5,CASSHSGNQPQHF
TRBV9,TRBJ2-2,CASSDPLQGNTGELFF
TRBV28,TRBJ2-7,CASSPADPGGEQYF
TRBV5-4,TRBJ2-2,CASSSGLAGPGGLFF
TRBV6-5,TRBJ1-2,CASNTGGLGYTF
TRBV11-3,TRBJ2-1,CASSLRQGYYNEQFF
TRBV28,TRBJ2-1,CASSPRTSGPSSYNEQFF
TRBV18,TRBJ2-5,CASATSAQETQYF
TRBV7-8,TRBJ2-5,CASSQGQGIETQYF
TRBV19,TRBJ2-1,CASSIRRDAGFNEQFF
TRBV19,TRBJ1-1,CASSIFMNTEAFF
TRBV9,TRBJ2-3,CASSAGTGAADTQYF
TRBV6-6,TRBJ1-4,CASSLMSGNEKLFF
TRBV7-9,TRBJ2-1,CASSPPGQGFNNEQFF
TRBV6-6,TRBJ2-7,CASRSTRGLSYEQYF
TRBV15,TRBJ1-5,CATSRARTSNQPQHF
TRBV5-4,TRBJ2-3,CASSLVGASTDTQYF
TRBV27,TRBJ2-5,CASSAGTGIGETQYF
TRBV10-3,TRBJ2-2,CAISEEFTGELFF
TRBV7-9,TRBJ2-1,CASSQTGTSDNEQFF
TRBV5-6,TRBJ2-7,CASSPVGHYEQYF
TRBV11-2,TRBJ1-5,CASSPLLGGQPQHF
TRBV11-2,TRBJ2-2,CASSSWDRANTGELFF
TRBV6-5,TRBJ1-4,CASAATTNEKLFF
TRBV1,TRBJ2-3,CTSSQDRGAGWDTQYF
TRBV5-4,TRBJ2-7,CASSYGGLGEQYF
TRBV19,TRBJ1-3,CASSTRGPISGNTIYF
TRBV15,TRBJ1-4,CATSAGQEGNEKLFF
TRBV19,TRBJ1-2,CAGSGDYGYTF
TRBV19,TRBJ1-5,CAGGLSNQPQHF
TRBV29-1,TRBJ1-2,CSVASGQLNYGYTF
TRBV28,TRBJ2-7,CASSDQREQYF
TRBV2,TRBJ1-2,CASSEGRRLRSGYTF
TRBV4-3,TRBJ2-5,CASSPYRGDGETQYF
TRBV30,TRBJ2-2,CAWGHKGARGGELFF
TRBV28,TRBJ1-1,CASGRAAPPEAFF
TRBV29-1,TRBJ2-7,CSVDLDSSSYEQYF
TRBV5-1,TRBJ2-6,CASSSGREPSGANVLTF
TRBV7-2,TRBJ2-4,CASSLESRTRANIQYF
TRBV10-2,TRBJ1-1,CASSAFQGTPEAFF
TRBV5-1,TRBJ2-6,CASTHSGANVLTF